The 15 T cell receptor beta chains below come from one sample, sequenced in a study of glioma-infiltrating T cells after dendritic cell vaccination. The assay was immunoSEQ multiplex PCR, and TCRdb's table has in-frame clones only and misses some. Among tens of thousands of clones listed, about 80% were seen once. Time point: after dendritic cell vaccination, including at tumor progression/relapse. Material: blood, obtained after dendritic cell vaccination. These receptor sequences come from a human donor with glioblastoma.

The chain carries TRBV6-4 and TRBJ2-3; D not certain. The CDR3 is 12 amino acids. Germline V CDR1 and CDR2: MRHNA, SNTAGT. The V gene lost 3 bases and the J gene lost 7 bases, with 8 bases spanning the gap. The CDR3 nucleotides read TGTGCCAGCAGTGAGGGCAGGAATACGCAGTATTTT. Amino acid sequence: CASSEGRNTQYF.

The chain uses TRBV6-1 and TRBJ1-2; D is perhaps TRBD1 (5 bases). V gave up 1 base and J gave up 7 bases, with 10 bases separating them. This CDR3 comprises 13 residues. Germline V gives CDR1 MNHNS, CDR2 SASEGT. The CDR3 loop is CASSEGPRAGYTF. As DNA, the CDR3 is TGTGCCAGCAGTGAAGGCCCCAGGGCTGGCTACACCTTC.

This clone was observed once. This chain links TRBV5-1 with TRBJ1-4, with D unresolved. This CDR3 contains 17 residues. Germline V gene data show CDR1 as SGHRS and CDR2 as YFSETQ. Trimming removed 2 bases at V and 5 bases at J, with 19 bases between. CDR3 amino acids: CASSFEGPGGGNEKLFF. The DNA of the CDR3 is TGCGCCAGCAGCTTCGAAGGTCCGGGTGGAGGGAATGAAAAACTGTTTTTT.

V gene TRBV4-1 combines with J gene TRBJ1-2; the match to TRBD1 covers 10 bases. The CDR3 is 15 residues long. Germline CDR1 is MGHRA and CDR2 is YSYEKL. Trimming at V came to 3 bases and at J to 4 bases, leaving 5 bases not matched to a gene. This chain's CDR3 is CASSQGTGDGYGYTF. The CDR3 nucleotides are TGCGCCAGCAGCCAGGGGACAGGGGACGGCTATGGCTACACCTTC.

The V and J genes are TRBV25-1 and TRBJ2-3; D not certain. Looked up from germline, CDR1 is MGHDK and CDR2 is SYGVNS. Trimming took 0 bases from V and 6 from J, leaving 10 bases between them. This CDR3 has 14 amino acids. CDR3 region: CASSEYGELDTQYF. The CDR3 nucleotides read TGTGCCAGCAGTGAATATGGAGAGTTGGATACGCAGTATTTT. Full variable domain (outside the CDR3, taken from reference TRBV25-1 and TRBJ2-3): EADIYQTPRYLVIGTGKKITLECSQTMGHDKMYWYQQDPGMELHLIHYSYGVNSTEKGDLSSESTVSRIRTEHFPLTLESARPSHTSQYLCASSEYGELDTQYFGPGTRLTVL.

The chain carries TRBV28 and TRBJ1-1, with 7 bases matching TRBD1. Germline CDR1 and CDR2: MDHEN and SYDVKM. The length of the CDR3 is 14 residues. Trimming took 9 bases from V and 4 from J; bases not matched to a gene: 11. This CDR3 reads CASRRRGGRTEAFF. The CDR3 DNA follows: TGTGCCAGTAGGCGGAGAGGGGGCCGCACTGAAGCTTTCTTT.

The chain uses TRBV19 and TRBJ1-5; D remains ambiguous. The CDR3 is 13 residues long. Trimming stripped 4 bases from V and 6 bases from J, with 10 bases between. Germline CDR1 LNHDA, CDR2 SQIVND (reference sequence). CDR3 protein: CASSTFGVQPQHF. The CDR3 DNA reads TGTGCCAGTAGTACCTTCGGGGTTCAGCCCCAGCATTTT.

The chain uses TRBV7-2 and TRBJ2-2; D is undetermined. V was cut by 5 bases and J by 4 bases, with 8 bases left in between. The CDR3 has 13 amino acids. Looked up from germline, CDR1 is SGHTA and CDR2 is FQGNSA. DNA for the CDR3: TGTGCCAGCAGCCCCACGCGCACCGGGGAGCTGTTTTTT. Amino acids: CASSPTRTGELFF.

This clone came up a few times. This chain uses TRBV6-1 with TRBJ1-1, with TRBD1 as a possible D gene (6 bases). V was shortened by 4 bases and J by 4 bases, with 16 bases between the two germline ends. The CDR3 has 15 amino acids. Germline V gene sequence: CDR1 MNHNS, CDR2 SASEGT. The CDR3 nucleotides read TGTGCCAGCAGTGCAACGGTCAGGGGCAGCACTGAAGCTTTCTTT. This gives the protein CASSATVRGSTEAFF.

The chain couples TRBV30 to TRBJ1-2, with D possibly matching TRBD1 (5 bases). In germline, CDR1 is GTSNPN, CDR2 SVGIG (reference sequence). The length of the CDR3 is 10 residues. V lost 7 bases and J 6 bases, leaving 9 bases between the germline ends. The CDR3 sequence: CALTRDGYTF. The CDR3 region has the DNA TGTGCCTTGACCAGGGATGGCTACACCTTC.

The J gene is TRBJ2-5, the V gene TRBV7-2; TRBD2 matches at 8 bases. Germline loops: CDR1 SGHTA, CDR2 FQGNSA. V lost 5 bases, J lost 9 bases, and 14 bases stayed unmatched. The CDR3 consists of 15 residues. CDR3 region: CASSRDSTSEEPQYF. The CDR3 coding sequence is TGTGCCAGCAGCCGTGACTCGACTAGCGAGGAGCCCCAGTACTTC.

The chain carries TRBV6-1 and TRBJ1-1; D not resolved. Germline V CDR1 and CDR2: MNHNS, SASEGT. V was cut by 10 bases and J by 3 bases, with 6 bases left in between. The CDR3 contains 10 residues. The CDR3 DNA is TGTGCCATCGCGTACACTGAAGCTTTCTTT. Its translation: CAIAYTEAFF.

The chain uses TRBV5-4 and TRBJ1-4; D may be TRBD1 (6 bases). Trimming took 3 bases from V and 0 from J, leaving 18 bases between them. The length of the CDR3 is 18 residues. Germline V gene sequence: CDR1 SGHNT, CDR2 YYREEE (reference sequence). This chain's CDR3 is CASSSQAGAVATNEKLFF. As DNA, the CDR3 is TGTGCCAGCAGCTCCCAGGCGGGGGCGGTGGCAACTAATGAAAAACTGTTTTTT.

This chain joins TRBV18 and TRBJ1-5; 7 bases align to TRBD1. Germline CDR1 and CDR2: KGHSH and LQKENI. The CDR3 runs 15 residues. The ends lost 4 bases at V and 0 bases at J; junction bases unmatched: 3. Written as DNA, the CDR3 is TGTGCCAGCTCACTTAGGACAGGTAGCAATCAGCCCCAGCATTTT. Its protein product is CASSLRTGSNQPQHF.

The gene calls are TRBV7-9 and TRBJ2-5; 10 bases are shared with TRBD1. V shed 2 bases and J 5 bases; nucleotides not matched to a gene: 5. The CDR3 spans 15 residues. Germline lookup yields CDR1 SEHNR and CDR2 FQNEAQ (reference sequence). Here the CDR3 reads CASSLLGQGRETQYF. Written as DNA, the CDR3 is TGTGCCAGCAGCTTACTGGGACAGGGGAGGGAGACCCAGTACTTC.